This T cell receptor beta chain was recorded in a study of shared T cell receptors in the human thymus. TCRdb's table, derived via immunoSEQ multiplex PCR, lists solely in-frame clones and lacks some. The profile shows a few hundred thousand clones, approximately 95% of them singletons. The sample holds one count of this clone. The germline V and J ends were trimmed by 6 bases and 3 bases, with 8 bases remaining between them. The CDR3 extends over 12 amino acids. Germline V gene data show CDR1 as LNHDA and CDR2 as SQIVND (reference sequence). The V and J genes are TRBV19 and TRBJ1-2; D remains unclear. The sequence came from a human donor. The sample comprised thymocytes. The chain's CDR3 is CASRNRDYGYTF. Written as DNA, the CDR3 is TGTGCCAGTAGGAACCGGGACTATGGCTACACCTTC.